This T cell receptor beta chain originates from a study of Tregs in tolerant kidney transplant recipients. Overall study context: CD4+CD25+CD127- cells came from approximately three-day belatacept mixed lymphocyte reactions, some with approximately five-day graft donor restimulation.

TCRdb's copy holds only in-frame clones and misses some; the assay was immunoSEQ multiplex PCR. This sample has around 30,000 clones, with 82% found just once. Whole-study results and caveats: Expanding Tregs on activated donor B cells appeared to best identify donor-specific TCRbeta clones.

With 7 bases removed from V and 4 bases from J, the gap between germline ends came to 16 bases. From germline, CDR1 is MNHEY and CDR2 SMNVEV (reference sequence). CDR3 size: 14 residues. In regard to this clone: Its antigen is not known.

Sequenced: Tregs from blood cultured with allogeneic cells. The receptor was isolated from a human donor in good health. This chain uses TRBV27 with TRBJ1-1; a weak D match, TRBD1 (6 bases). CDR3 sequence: CASTPRGASTEAFF. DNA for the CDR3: TGTGCCAGCACTCCTAGGGGGGCGAGCACTGAAGCTTTCTTT.